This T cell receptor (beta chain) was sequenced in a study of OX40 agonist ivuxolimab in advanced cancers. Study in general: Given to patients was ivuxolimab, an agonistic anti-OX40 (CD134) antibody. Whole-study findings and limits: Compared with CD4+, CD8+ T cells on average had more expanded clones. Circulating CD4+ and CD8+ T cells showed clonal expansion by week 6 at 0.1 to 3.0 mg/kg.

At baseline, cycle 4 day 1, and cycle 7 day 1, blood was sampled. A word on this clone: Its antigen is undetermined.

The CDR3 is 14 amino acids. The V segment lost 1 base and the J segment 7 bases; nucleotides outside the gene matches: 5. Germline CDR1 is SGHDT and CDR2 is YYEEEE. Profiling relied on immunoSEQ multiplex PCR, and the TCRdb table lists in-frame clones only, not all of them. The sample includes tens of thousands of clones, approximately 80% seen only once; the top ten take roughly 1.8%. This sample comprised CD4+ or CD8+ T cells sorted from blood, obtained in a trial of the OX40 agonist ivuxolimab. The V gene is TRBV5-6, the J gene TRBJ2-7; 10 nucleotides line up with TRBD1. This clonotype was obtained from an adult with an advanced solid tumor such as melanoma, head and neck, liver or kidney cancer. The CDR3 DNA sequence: TGTGCCAGCAGCTTGCGACAGGGGGCGGTGGAGCAGTACTTC. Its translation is CASSLRQGAVEQYF. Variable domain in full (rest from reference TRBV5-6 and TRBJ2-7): DAGVTQSPTHLIKTRGQQVTLRCSPKSGHDTVSWYQQALGQGPQFIFQYYEEEERQRGNFPDRFSGHQFPNYSSELNVNALLLGDSALYLCASSLRQGAVEQYFGPGTRLTVT.